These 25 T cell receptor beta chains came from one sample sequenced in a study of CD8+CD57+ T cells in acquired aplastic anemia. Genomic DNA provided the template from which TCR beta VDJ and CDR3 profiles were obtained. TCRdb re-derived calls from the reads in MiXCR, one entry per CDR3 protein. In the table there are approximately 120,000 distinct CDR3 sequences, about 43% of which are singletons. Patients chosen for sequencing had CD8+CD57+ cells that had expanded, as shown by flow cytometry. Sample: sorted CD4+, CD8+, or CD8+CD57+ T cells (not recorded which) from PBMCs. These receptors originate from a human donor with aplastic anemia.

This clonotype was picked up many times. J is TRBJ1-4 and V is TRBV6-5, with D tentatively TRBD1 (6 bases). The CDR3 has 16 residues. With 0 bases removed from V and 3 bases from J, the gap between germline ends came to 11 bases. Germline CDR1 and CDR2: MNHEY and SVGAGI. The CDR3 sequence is CASSYSRGAANEKLFF. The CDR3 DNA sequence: TGTGCCAGCAGTTACTCGCGGGGGGCAGCTAATGAAAAACTGTTTTTT.

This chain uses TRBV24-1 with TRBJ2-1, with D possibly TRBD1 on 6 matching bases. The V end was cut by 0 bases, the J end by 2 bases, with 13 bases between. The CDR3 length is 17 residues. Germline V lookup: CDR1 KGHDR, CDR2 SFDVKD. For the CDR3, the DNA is TGTGCCACCAGTGATTTGAGGAGGACAGCTACCTACAATGAGCAGTTCTTC. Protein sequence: CATSDLRRTATYNEQFF.

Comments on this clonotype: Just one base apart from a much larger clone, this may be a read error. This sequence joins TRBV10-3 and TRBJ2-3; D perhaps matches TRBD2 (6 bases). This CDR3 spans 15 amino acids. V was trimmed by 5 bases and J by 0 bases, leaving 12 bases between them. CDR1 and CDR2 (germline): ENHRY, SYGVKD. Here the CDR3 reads CAISQRGSSTDTQYF. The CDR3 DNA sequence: TGTGCCATCAGTCAACGGGGGTCGAGCACAGATACGCAGTATTTT.

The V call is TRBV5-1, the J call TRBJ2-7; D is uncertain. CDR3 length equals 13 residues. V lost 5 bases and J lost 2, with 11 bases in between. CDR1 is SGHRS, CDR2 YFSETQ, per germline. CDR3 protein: CASSYGRTYEQYF. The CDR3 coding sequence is TGCGCCAGCAGTTACGGACGGACCTACGAGCAGTACTTC.

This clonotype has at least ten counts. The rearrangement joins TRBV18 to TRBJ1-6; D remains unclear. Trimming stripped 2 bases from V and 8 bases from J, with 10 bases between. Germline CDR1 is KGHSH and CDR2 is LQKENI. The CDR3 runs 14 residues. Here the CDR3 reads CASSPSGGDSPLHF. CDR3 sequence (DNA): TGTGCCAGCTCACCATCCGGAGGTGATTCACCCCTCCACTTT.

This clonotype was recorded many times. The CDR3 sequence: CASSLQGRSNQPQHF. CDR3 nucleotide sequence: TGTGCCAGCAGTTTACAGGGACGTAGCAATCAGCCCCAGCATTTT. The chain uses TRBV28 and TRBJ1-5, with D perhaps TRBD1 (5 bases). Germline V gene lookup returns CDR1 MDHEN and CDR2 SYDVKM. The V gene lost 2 bases and the J gene lost 0 bases, with 8 bases spanning the gap. The CDR3 spans 15 residues. Combining the CDR3 with reference TRBV28 and TRBJ1-5 gives the whole variable domain DVKVTQSSRYLVKRTGEKVFLECVQDMDHENMFWYRQDPGLGLRLIYFSYDVKMKEKGDIPEGYSVSREKKERFSLILESASTNQTSMYLCASSLQGRSNQPQHFGDGTRLSIL.

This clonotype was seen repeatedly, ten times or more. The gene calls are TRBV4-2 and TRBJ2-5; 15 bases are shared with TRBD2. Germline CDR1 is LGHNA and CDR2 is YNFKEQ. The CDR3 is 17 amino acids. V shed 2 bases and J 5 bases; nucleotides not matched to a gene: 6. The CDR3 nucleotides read TGTGCCAGCAGCCAACCGGGACTAGCGGGGGGCGGTGAGACCCAGTACTTC. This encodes CASSQPGLAGGGETQYF.

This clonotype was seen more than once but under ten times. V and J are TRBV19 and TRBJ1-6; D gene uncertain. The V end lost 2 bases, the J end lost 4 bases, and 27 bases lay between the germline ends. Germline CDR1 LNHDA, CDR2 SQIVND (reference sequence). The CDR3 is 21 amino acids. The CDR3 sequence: CASSIISVGRVDWGYNSPLHF. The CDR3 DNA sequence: TGTGCCAGTAGTATAATAAGTGTTGGGCGAGTAGATTGGGGATATAATTCACCCCTCCACTTT.

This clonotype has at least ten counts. CDR3 nucleotide sequence: TGTGCCAGCGCCCGGGTAAACACCGGGGAGCTGTTTTTT. Translation gives CASARVNTGELFF. V and J are TRBV7-3 and TRBJ2-2, with D uncertain. The germline V and J ends were trimmed by 8 bases and 2 bases, with 9 bases remaining between them. The CDR3 extends over 13 amino acids. Per the germline V gene, CDR1 is SGHTA and CDR2 is FQGTGA.

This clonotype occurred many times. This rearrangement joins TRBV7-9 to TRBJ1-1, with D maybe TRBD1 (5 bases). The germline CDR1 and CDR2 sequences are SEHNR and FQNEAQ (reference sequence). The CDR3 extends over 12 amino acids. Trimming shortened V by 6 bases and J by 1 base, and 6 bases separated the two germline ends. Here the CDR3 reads CASSDRNTEAFF. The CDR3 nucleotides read TGTGCCAGCAGTGACAGGAACACTGAAGCTTTCTTT. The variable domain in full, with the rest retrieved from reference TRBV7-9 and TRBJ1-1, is DTGVSQNPRHKITKRGQNVTFRCDPISEHNRLYWYRQTLGQGPEFLTYFQNEAQLEKSRLLSDRFSAERPKGSFSTLEIQRTEQGDSAMYLCASSDRNTEAFFGQGTRLTVV.

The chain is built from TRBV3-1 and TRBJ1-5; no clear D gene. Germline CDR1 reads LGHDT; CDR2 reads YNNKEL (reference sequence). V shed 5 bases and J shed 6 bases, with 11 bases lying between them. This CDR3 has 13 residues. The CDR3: CASSFTETQPQHF. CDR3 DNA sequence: TGTGCCAGCAGCTTCACCGAAACTCAGCCCCAGCATTTT.

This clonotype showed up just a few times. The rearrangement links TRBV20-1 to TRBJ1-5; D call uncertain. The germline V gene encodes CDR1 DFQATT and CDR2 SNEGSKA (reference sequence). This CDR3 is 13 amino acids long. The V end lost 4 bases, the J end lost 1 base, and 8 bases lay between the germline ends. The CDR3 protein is CSAITQSNQPQHF. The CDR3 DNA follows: TGCAGTGCTATAACACAGAGCAATCAGCCCCAGCATTTT.

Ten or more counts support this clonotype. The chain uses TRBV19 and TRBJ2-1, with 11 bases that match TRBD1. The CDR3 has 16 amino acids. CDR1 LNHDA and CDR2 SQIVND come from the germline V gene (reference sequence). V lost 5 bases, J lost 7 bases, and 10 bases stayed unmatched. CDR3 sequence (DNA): TGTGCCAGTAGTCGGACAGGGGGCTTTCCTGGGAATGAGCAGTTCTTC. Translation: CASSRTGGFPGNEQFF.

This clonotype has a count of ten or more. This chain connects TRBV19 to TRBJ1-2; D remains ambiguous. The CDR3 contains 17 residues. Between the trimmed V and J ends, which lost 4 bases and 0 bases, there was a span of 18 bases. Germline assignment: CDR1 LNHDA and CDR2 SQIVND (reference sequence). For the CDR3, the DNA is TGTGCCAGTAGTAGAGGGCGAGGCTACCGAGCTAACTATGGCTACACCTTC. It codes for CASSRGRGYRANYGYTF.

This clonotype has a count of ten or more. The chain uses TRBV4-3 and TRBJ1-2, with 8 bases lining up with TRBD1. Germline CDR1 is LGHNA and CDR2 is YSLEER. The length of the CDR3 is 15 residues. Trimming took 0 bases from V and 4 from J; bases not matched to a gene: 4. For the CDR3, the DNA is TGCGCCAGCAGCCAAGATTCAGGGACAGGCTATGGCTACACCTTC. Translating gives CASSQDSGTGYGYTF.

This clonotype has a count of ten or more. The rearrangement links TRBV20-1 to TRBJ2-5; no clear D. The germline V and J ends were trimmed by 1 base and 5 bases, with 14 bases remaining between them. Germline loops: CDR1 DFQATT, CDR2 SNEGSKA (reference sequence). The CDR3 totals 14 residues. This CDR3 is CSARGDMGRETQYF. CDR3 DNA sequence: TGCAGTGCTAGAGGGGATATGGGCCGGGAGACCCAGTACTTC.

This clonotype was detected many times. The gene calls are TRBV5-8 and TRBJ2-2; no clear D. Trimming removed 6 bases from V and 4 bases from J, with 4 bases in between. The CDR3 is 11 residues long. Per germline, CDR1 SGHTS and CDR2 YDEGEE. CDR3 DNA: TGTGCCAGCACCCCCACCGGGGAGCTGTTTTTT. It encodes CASTPTGELFF. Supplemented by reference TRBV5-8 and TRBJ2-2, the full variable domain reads EAGVTQSPTHLIKTRGQQATLRCSPISGHTSVYWYQQALGLGLQFLLWYDEGEERNRGNFPPRFSGRQFPNYSSELNVNALELEDSALYLCASTPTGELFFGEGSRLTVL.

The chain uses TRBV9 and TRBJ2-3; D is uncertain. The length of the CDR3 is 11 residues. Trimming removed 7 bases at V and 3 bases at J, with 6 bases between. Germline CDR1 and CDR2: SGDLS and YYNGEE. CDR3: CASSKTDTQYF. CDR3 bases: TGTGCCAGCTCAAAGACAGATACGCAGTATTTT. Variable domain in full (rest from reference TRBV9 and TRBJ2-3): DSGVTQTPKHLITATGQRVTLRCSPRSGDLSVYWYQQSLDQGLQFLIQYYNGEERAKGNILERFSAQQFPDLHSELNLSSLELGDSALYFCASSKTDTQYFGPGTRLTVL.

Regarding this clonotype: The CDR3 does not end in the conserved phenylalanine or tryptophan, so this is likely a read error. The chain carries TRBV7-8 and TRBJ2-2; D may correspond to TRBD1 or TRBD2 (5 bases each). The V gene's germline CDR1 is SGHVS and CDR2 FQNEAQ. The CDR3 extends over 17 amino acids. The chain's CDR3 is CTSSPPGLGLGAGELFS. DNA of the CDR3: TGTACCAGCAGCCCCCCGGGATTGGGTTTAGGGGCCGGGGAGCTGTTTTCT.

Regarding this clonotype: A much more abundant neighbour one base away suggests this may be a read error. The CDR3, as DNA: TGTCCCAGCAGCCAATCGCAGGGAGCCCAGCCCCAGCATTTT. Translated: CPSSQSQGAQPQHF. The chain is built from TRBV3-1 and TRBJ1-5, with a tentative D call TRBD1 (5 bases). Germline lookup yields CDR1 LGHDT and CDR2 YNNKEL (reference sequence). The CDR3 has 14 amino acids.

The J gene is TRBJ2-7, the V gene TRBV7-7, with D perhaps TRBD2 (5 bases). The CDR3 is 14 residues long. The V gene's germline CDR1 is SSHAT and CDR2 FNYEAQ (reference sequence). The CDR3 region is CASNLANKDYEQYV. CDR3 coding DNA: TGTGCTAGCAACTTAGCGAACAAGGATTACGAGCAGTACGTC.

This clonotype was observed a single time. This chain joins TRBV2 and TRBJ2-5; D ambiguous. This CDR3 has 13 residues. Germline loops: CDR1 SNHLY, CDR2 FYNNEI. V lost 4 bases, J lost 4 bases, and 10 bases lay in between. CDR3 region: CASSGLLGETQYF. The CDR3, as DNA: TGTGCCAGCAGTGGTCTATTGGGAGAGACCCAGTACTTC.

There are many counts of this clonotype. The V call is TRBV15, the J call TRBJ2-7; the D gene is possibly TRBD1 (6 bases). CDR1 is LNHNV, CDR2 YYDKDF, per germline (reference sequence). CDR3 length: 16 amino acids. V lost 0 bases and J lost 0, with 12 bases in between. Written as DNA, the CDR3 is TGTGCCACCAGCAGAGATCTAACAGGGAGCTCCTACGAGCAGTACTTC. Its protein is CATSRDLTGSSYEQYF. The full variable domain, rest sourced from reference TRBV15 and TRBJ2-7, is DAMVIQNPRYQVTQFGKPVTLSCSQTLNHNVMYWYQQKSSQAPKLLFHYYDKDFNNEADTPDNFQSRRPNTSFCFLDIRSPGLGDTAMYLCATSRDLTGSSYEQYFGPGTRLTVT.

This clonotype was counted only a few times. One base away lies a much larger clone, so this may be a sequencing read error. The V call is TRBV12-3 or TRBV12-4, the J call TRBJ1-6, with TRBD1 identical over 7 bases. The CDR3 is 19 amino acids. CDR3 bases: TGTGTCAGCAGCCGAATGACAGGGCTTGGACCCCGGAATAATTCACCCCTCCACTTT. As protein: CVSSRMTGLGPRNNSPLHF.

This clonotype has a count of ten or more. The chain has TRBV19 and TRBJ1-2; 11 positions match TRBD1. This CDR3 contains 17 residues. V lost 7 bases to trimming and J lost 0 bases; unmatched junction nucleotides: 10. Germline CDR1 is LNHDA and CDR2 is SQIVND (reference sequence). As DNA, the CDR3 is TGTGCCAGTACCCTAAGAGGACAGGGGGCTTCTAACTATGGCTACACCTTC. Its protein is CASTLRGQGASNYGYTF.